The clone carrying this T cell receptor (beta chain) showed up just a few times. These data originate in a study of T cells after yellow fever vaccination. TCRdb independently ran MiXCR on the 5' RACE reads; one entry per CDR3 protein. The table lists some 120,000 distinct CDR3 sequences, 13% to 15% of them singletons. Per germline, CDR1 LGHNA and CDR2 YSLEER. Trimming stripped 0 bases from V and 5 bases from J, with 19 bases between. The length of the CDR3 is 17 residues. V is TRBV4-3 and J is TRBJ2-5, with D perhaps TRBD1 or TRBD2 (5 bases each). This receptor was obtained from a man between 18 and 35 years old who received the YFV17D yellow fever vaccine. Material: CD8+ T cells sorted from PBMCs, obtained 5 days after the yellow fever booster vaccination. CDR3 protein: CASSQETGYGAGETQYF. CDR3 DNA: TGCGCCAGCAGCCAAGAAACGGGGTACGGGGCCGGGGAGACCCAGTACTTC.